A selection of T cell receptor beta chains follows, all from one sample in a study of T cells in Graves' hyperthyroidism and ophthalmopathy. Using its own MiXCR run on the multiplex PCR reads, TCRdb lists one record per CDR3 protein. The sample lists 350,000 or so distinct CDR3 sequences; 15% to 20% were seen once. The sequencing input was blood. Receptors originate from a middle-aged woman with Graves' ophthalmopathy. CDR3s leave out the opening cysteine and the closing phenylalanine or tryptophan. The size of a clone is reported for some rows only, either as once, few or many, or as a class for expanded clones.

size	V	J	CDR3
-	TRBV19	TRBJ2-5	ASSRALQETQY
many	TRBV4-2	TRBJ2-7	ASSPGTTLGYEQY
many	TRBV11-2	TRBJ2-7	ASSSWMGGYEQY
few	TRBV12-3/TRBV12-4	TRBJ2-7	ASSVGGAYEQY
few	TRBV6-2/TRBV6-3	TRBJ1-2	ASSPIRGWGYGYT
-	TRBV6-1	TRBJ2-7	ASSPSQGPYEQY
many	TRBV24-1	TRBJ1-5	ATSDLTGDQPQH
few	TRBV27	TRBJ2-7	ASSVGTRREQY
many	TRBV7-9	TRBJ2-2	ASSGRIAGELF
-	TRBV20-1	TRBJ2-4	SARPTENIQY
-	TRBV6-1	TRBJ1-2	ASRGQSGYT
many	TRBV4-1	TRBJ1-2	ASSPFRTVNYGYT